This T cell receptor (beta chain) emerged from a study of neurological immune-mediated disorders. Study outcomes and limitations: The study found the most TCR clonal expansion in HTLV-1-associated myelopathy and the least in multiple sclerosis, below healthy controls. Subjects shared no identical expanded-clone CDR3 amino acid sequences, suggesting private TCR-beta repertoires in all groups.

Ten or more counts support this clonotype. What it binds is not known. The time point: longitudinal time-point 1 (baseline). Unsorted libraries came from 2 million PBMCs stored at -80 °C. This CDR3 has 11 amino acids. CDR1 and CDR2 from the germline V gene are SGHDT and YYEEEE. The germline V and J ends were trimmed by 5 bases and 6 bases, with 5 bases remaining between them. 5'RACE generated cDNA with 10-nucleotide random UMIs. From the 5' RACE reads, TCRdb called clonotypes with MiXCR, one entry per CDR3 protein. The sample has roughly 75,000 distinct CDR3 sequences; roughly an eighth are singletons. Material: PBMCs. V is TRBV5-6 and J is TRBJ2-2; no clear D. The TCR was taken from a female donor with HTLV-1-associated myelopathy (HAM/TSP). CDR3: CASSKSGELFF. DNA for the CDR3: TGTGCCAGCAGTAAATCCGGGGAGCTGTTTTTT. Using reference TRBV5-6 and TRBJ2-2 for the parts outside the CDR3, the full variable domain is DAGVTQSPTHLIKTRGQQVTLRCSPKSGHDTVSWYQQALGQGPQFIFQYYEEEERQRGNFPDRFSGHQFPNYSSELNVNALLLGDSALYLCASSKSGELFFGEGSRLTVL.